This TCR beta chain was identified during a study of CD8+CD57+ T cells in acquired aplastic anemia (dated by TCRdb to 2016 to 2019). General notes on the study: Extracted DNA from sorted CD4+ and CD8+ cells averaged around 3.2 ug, ranging from roughly 0.17 to 30 ug. An average of approximately 9.8 million reads for CD4+ cells and 11.0 million reads for CD8+ cells was obtained from healthy donor samples.

The study deep-sequenced TCR repertoires of sorted CD4+ and CD8+ blood T cells from severe aplastic anemia patients and healthy subjects. Ficoll-Paque density gradient centrifugation was used to isolate peripheral blood mononuclear cells. Before DNA was extracted, CD4+ and CD8+ T cells were sorted using either FACS or magnetic beads. The full study reports these points: No significant difference in CD8+ Simpson's diversity was found between patients and healthy controls (P=0.060). Approximately 31 CD8+ CDR3 sequences were found in both patients and controls but appeared to be highly expressed in patients and within the immunodominant clones of the patients.

This clonotype has ten or more counts. The antigen it recognizes is unknown. Base quality data are lacking; no much larger clone is found one base away. Per the germline V gene (reference sequence), SGHNT is the CDR1 and YYREEE is the CDR2. After removal of 3 bases from V and 2 bases from J, the junction retains 1 base not matched to a gene. Measured from the cysteine to the phenylalanine, the CDR3 is 13 residues long. Only the CDR3 part of the read is kept: 39 bases, read in frame from the first base. Genomic DNA served as template for TCR beta VDJ combination and CDR3 sequence profiling. TCR repertoire sequencing was run on an Illumina HiSeq 2000. The paper's data handling went like this. Repertoire assessment relied on Simpson's diversity index, CDR3 size and DJ length profiles, and TRBV/TRBJ rearrangement plots. The most abundant DNA sequence in the deep sequencing data was taken as the immunodominant clone. CDR3 amino acid sequences were checked for sharing between subjects and were compared against published repertoires and the VDJdb database. TCRdb handled the public reads itself, with Q25 trimming in fastp and clone calling in MiXCR, and kept productive beta chains. Each record represents a unique CDR3 protein, reported with the most common genes and DNA among its rows. In this record, the V and J calls reflect TCRdb's handling and not the investigators' own analysis. Recorded for this sample are over 35,000 distinct CDR3 sequences; approximately 71% of them occurred a single time. About 22% of the sample belongs to the ten largest clones.

The receptor comes from a human donor in good health, serving as a control. Input material: sorted CD4+, CD8+, or CD8+CD57+ T cells (not recorded which) from PBMCs. The sequence links TRBV5-4 to TRBJ2-7; 8 central bases correspond to TRBD1. The nucleotide sequence reads TGTGCCAGCAGCTCAGGGGGCCCCTACGAGCAGTACTTC. Its protein is CASSSGGPYEQYF.